These 9 T cell receptor beta chains originate from one sample sequenced in a study of blood T cells in healthy people across ages (dated by TCRdb to between 2014 and 2017). Library preparation was by 5' RACE. Sequencing used an Illumina HiSeq 2500. A second PCR of about 6 to 12 cycles was run with a J-beta primer mix and a sample-barcoded 5' primer. The public reads were reprocessed in TCRdb via fastp at Q25 and MiXCR, keeping in-frame beta chains. Duplicate CDR3 protein sequences are folded into a single record with the most common DNA and genes. This sample holds around 1,000,000 distinct CDR3 sequences; roughly 24% were observed only once. Of the sample, approximately 0.71% falls within the top ten clones. These data are also associated with another study on T cells of mothers and their children.

Input material: blood. Receptors originate from a girl aged 2-10 years in good health.

This clonotype came up a few times. The V call is TRBV28, the J call TRBJ2-5; D gene uncertain. The J call may be mistaken, given a closer DNA end match to TRBJ2-7. CDR1 is MDHEN, CDR2 SYDVKM, per germline. The CDR3 spans 15 residues. The CDR3 DNA follows: TGTGCCAGCAGTTTGAGGACGGCCAGCTCCTACGAGCAGTACTTC. The encoded protein is CASSLRTASSYEQYF.

V usage is TRBV6-5 and J usage is TRBJ2-1; 7 bases map to TRBD2. Per germline, CDR1 MNHEY and CDR2 SVGAGI. The CDR3 runs 16 residues. The V gene end was trimmed by 0 bases and the J gene end by 2 bases; junction bases not matched to a gene: 4. Here the CDR3 reads CASSYSASGTYNEQFF. CDR3 sequence (DNA): TGTGCCAGCAGTTACTCGGCTAGCGGAACCTACAATGAGCAGTTCTTC.

The CDR3 region is CASSLGLAGYTQYF. CDR3 nucleotide sequence: TGTGCCAGCAGTCTTGGACTAGCGGGGTATACGCAGTATTTT. J is TRBJ2-3 and V is TRBV6-5, with 12 bases that match TRBD2. Trimming at V came to 5 bases and at J to 7 bases, leaving 4 bases not matched to a gene. The CDR3 contains 14 residues. Per germline, CDR1 MNHEY and CDR2 SVGAGI.

This clonotype was recorded many times. CDR3 loop: CASSRTGELFF. CDR3 nucleotides: TGTGCCAGCAGTCGCACCGGGGAGCTGTTTTTT. The chain combines TRBV28 with TRBJ2-2; D is ambiguous. CDR3 length: 11 amino acids. Trimming removed 5 bases from V and 4 bases from J, with 2 bases in between. Per germline, CDR1 MDHEN and CDR2 SYDVKM.

This clonotype was seen once. The gene calls are TRBV29-1 and TRBJ1-2, with a weak D call TRBD1 (5 bases). Trimming took 7 bases from V and 4 from J, leaving 16 bases between them. Germline V gives CDR1 SQVTM, CDR2 ANQGSEA. The CDR3 contains 13 residues. The CDR3 sequence is CSGKDQGVYGYTF. CDR3 DNA sequence: TGCAGCGGCAAAGATCAGGGCGTCTATGGCTACACCTTC.

This clonotype has at least ten counts. The rearrangement links TRBV4-3 to TRBJ2-1, with TRBD2 matching over 11 bases. CDR1 is LGHNA and CDR2 is YSLEER in the germline V gene. CDR3 length equals 16 residues. J lost 6 bases, V lost 0 bases, and 4 bases had no gene match. The CDR3 region has the DNA TGCGCCAGCAGCCAAGATGGTAGCGGGGGGGTCAATGAGCAGTTCTTC. It yields the protein CASSQDGSGGVNEQFF.

The CDR3 DNA is TGTGCCAGCAGTTTTGATTTTAAAGGCGAGCTCAAAGGTCACAGGGAGACCCAGTACTTC. Translation gives CASSFDFKGELKGHRETQYF. The chain employs TRBV28 and TRBJ2-5, with D possibly being TRBD1 (5 bases). This CDR3 spans 20 amino acids. V dropped 3 bases and J dropped 5 bases, with 31 bases sitting between them. Germline CDR1 is MDHEN and CDR2 is SYDVKM.

This clonotype occurred a few times. J is TRBJ2-5 and V is TRBV9, with 9 bases identical to TRBD1. The CDR3 runs to 15 residues. Per germline, CDR1 SGDLS and CDR2 YYNGEE. Trimming removed 4 bases from V and 1 base from J; junction bases left unmatched: 5. Written as DNA, the CDR3 is TGTGCCAGCAGCTCCCGGGACAGGGCCCAAGAGACCCAGTACTTC. Translating it yields CASSSRDRAQETQYF.

The chain has TRBV11-2 and TRBJ2-5, with TRBD1 matching 11 bases. The CDR3 runs to 18 residues. The J segment lost 0 bases and the V segment lost 6 bases, leaving 12 bases of the junction unmatched. Germline V lookup: CDR1 SGHAT, CDR2 FQNNGV. The CDR3 reads CASRHGQGARRYQETQYF. CDR3 nucleotides: TGTGCCAGCAGGCATGGACAGGGGGCTAGGAGGTACCAAGAGACCCAGTACTTC.